This T cell receptor (beta chain) came from a study of blood T cell repertoires in COVID-19. About the research overall: Italy, Spain and the United States were the sources of the convalescent and acute COVID-19 samples. T cells, B-cell-depleted T cells, or PBMCs provided the cDNA or gDNA that served as material.

The length of the CDR3 is 17 residues. With V trimmed by 4 bases and J by 5 bases, 12 bases remained unmatched. Germline CDR1 LNHDA, CDR2 SQIVND (reference sequence). Sequenced by immunoSEQ multiplex PCR; TCRdb stores in-frame clones only, minus some. The sample gives under 350,000 clones, approximately 85% of which show up once; 8% to 13% is in the top ten. The TCR comes from a woman in her 70s with acute or convalescent COVID-19. V is TRBV19 and J is TRBJ1-5; TRBD1 agrees at 9 bases. The specimen was peripheral blood. The CDR3 loop is CASSTPTRQGGDQPQHF. The CDR3 coding sequence is TGTGCCAGTAGTACCCCTACCCGACAGGGGGGGGATCAGCCCCAGCATTTT.